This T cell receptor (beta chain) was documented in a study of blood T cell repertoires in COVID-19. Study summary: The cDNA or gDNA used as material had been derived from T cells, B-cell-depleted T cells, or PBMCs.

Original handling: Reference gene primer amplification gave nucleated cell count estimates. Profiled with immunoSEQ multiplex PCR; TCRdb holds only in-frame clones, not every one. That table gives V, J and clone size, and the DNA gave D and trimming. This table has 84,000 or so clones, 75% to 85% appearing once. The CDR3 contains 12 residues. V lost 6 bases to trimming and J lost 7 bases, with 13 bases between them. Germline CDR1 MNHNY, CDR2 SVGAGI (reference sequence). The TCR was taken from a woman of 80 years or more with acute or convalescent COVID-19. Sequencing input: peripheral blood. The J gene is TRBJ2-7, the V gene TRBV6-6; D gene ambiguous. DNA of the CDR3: TGTGCCAGCAGCCACTCAAAGAGGGAGCAGTACTTC. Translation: CASSHSKREQYF.